What follows describes a single TCR beta chain. The authors' processing: Reference gene primer amplification gave estimated nucleated cell counts. Data came from immunoSEQ multiplex PCR; TCRdb stores just in-frame clones and leaves some out. The V and J calls and clone size come from that table; D and trimming were worked out from the DNA. This table has about 120,000 clones, approximately 74% appearing once. This sample was included in a study of blood T cell repertoires in COVID-19. About the research overall: T cells, B-cell-depleted T cells, or PBMCs provided the cDNA or gDNA that served as material.

Trimming left V 0 bases short and J 6 bases short, with 12 bases between. CDR1 SGDLS and CDR2 YYNGEE come from the germline V gene. There are 14 residues in the CDR3. Material for sequencing was peripheral blood. The receptor was isolated from a woman in her seventies with acute or convalescent COVID-19. The chain couples TRBV9 to TRBJ1-2, with a weak D call TRBD1 (6 bases). The CDR3 coding sequence is TGTGCCAGCAGCGTAGATCAGGGGCGGGATGGCTACACCTTC. This translates into CASSVDQGRDGYTF.